This T cell receptor (beta chain) came from a study of cytomegalovirus exposure and HLA in healthy donors. Notes on this clone: Its antigen is as yet unknown.

J lost 4 bases, V lost 4 bases, and 2 bases had no gene match. This CDR3 spans 13 amino acids. Germline values: CDR1 SGHNT, CDR2 YENEEA. Study-wide points: A few of the chains that were CMV-associated were confirmed in vitro to be specific for CMV antigens. In a later analysis, at a false discovery rate of 0.05, 15,000 to 20,000 TCR beta sequences were associated with HLA alleles.

The PCR was carried out with 60 Vbeta primers and 13 Jbeta primers. Sequencing used immunoSEQ multiplex PCR; TCRdb keeps in-frame clones, though not all of them. The sample holds over 150,000 clones, around 82% seen once. The chain recombines TRBV11-3 with TRBJ2-3; the match to TRBD1 covers 7 bases. This sequence was found in a man in his fifties in good health and CMV-seropositive. The sequenced material came from PBMCs. The CDR3 coding sequence is TGTGCCAGCAGCTCCACAGGGGCAGATACGCAGTATTTT. Protein: CASSSTGADTQYF.